This T cell receptor beta chain came from a study of OX40 agonist ivuxolimab in advanced cancers. Broader study findings: Nonresponders included some who also had low normalized T-cell clonal expansion. Expanded clones tended on average to be more numerous among CD8+ T cells than CD4+. Individuals who were partial responders at 0.1-3.0 mg/kg had clonal expansion that ranked among the lowest.

TCRdb's table, derived via immunoSEQ multiplex PCR, lists solely in-frame clones and lacks some. Of more than 65,000 clones listed, about 88% were seen once; the top ten hold 0.3% to 0.45%. Turning to this clone: The antigen is not known.

The sample consisted of CD4+ or CD8+ T cells sorted from blood, taken in a trial of the OX40 agonist ivuxolimab. The source of this sequence is an adult with an advanced solid tumor such as melanoma, head and neck, liver or kidney cancer.

The CDR3 sequence is CASSMAGGTYNEQFF. DNA for the CDR3: TGTGCCAGTAGTATGGCGGGAGGTACCTACAATGAGCAGTTCTTC. The chain has TRBV19 and TRBJ2-1; 8 bases are shared with TRBD2. Germline CDR1 LNHDA, CDR2 SQIVND (reference sequence). The CDR3 sequence is 15 residues long. Unmatched junction bases numbered 3, after V lost 3 bases and J lost 2 bases. The entire variable domain, with the rest obtained from reference TRBV19 and TRBJ2-1, is as follows: DGGITQSPKYLFRKEGQNVTLSCEQNLNHDAMYWYRQDPGQGLRLIYYSQIVNDFQKGDIAEGYSVSREKKESFPLTVTSAQKNPTAFYLCASSMAGGTYNEQFFGPGTRLTVL.